The 9 T cell receptor beta chains in this list originate from one sample, sequenced in a study of blood T cell repertoires in COVID-19. The data were produced by immunoSEQ multiplex PCR, yet TCRdb's version contains in-frame clones alone and is incomplete. The top ten clones hold 2.5% to 3% of a sample with just over 350,000 clones, approximately 84% of them seen once. Input material: PBMCs or T cells enriched from blood (not recorded which). All receptors derive from a woman in her 30s who had recovered from COVID-19.

V usage is TRBV5-1 and J usage is TRBJ2-7; 8 nucleotides line up with TRBD2. The junction had 8 bases not matched to a gene; V was cut back by 0 bases and J by 3 bases. In germline, CDR1 is SGHRS, CDR2 YFSETQ. This CDR3 contains 16 residues. In nucleotides, the CDR3 is TGCGCCAGCAGCTTGGCGTCGGGGGGGCCTTTCTACGAGCAGTACTTC. Its translation: CASSLASGGPFYEQYF.

The chain recombines TRBV15 with TRBJ2-7; D is unresolved. This CDR3 spans 15 amino acids. Germline CDR1 is LNHNV and CDR2 is YYDKDF (reference sequence). The V end lost 0 bases, the J end lost 0 bases, and 9 bases lay between the germline ends. In nucleotides, the CDR3 is TGTGCCACCAGCAGAGATAAAGCGAGCTCCTACGAGCAGTACTTC. This gives the protein CATSRDKASSYEQYF.

This clone was seen only once. J is TRBJ1-1 and V is TRBV15; TRBD1 agrees at 7 bases. Germline V CDR1 and CDR2: LNHNV, YYDKDF (reference sequence). The CDR3 is made up of 16 amino acids. Trimming removed 3 bases from V and 0 bases from J; junction bases left unmatched: 7. DNA of the CDR3: TGTGCCACCAGCAGGGAGATAGGGACAGTGAACACTGAAGCTTTCTTT. Protein product: CATSREIGTVNTEAFF.

The gene calls are TRBV7-2 and TRBJ2-5, with TRBD2 identical over 13 bases. Germline-derived CDR1 and CDR2 are SGHTA and FQGNSA. The V and J ends lost 1 base and 2 bases, in that order; junction bases with no gene match: 1. This CDR3 is built from 16 residues. CDR3: CASSLEGLAGQETQYF. CDR3 bases: TGTGCCAGCAGCTTAGAGGGACTAGCGGGGCAAGAGACCCAGTACTTC.

In DNA, the CDR3 is TGTGCCAGCAGTGCGACAGGTCGCTCTGGGGCCAACGTCCTGACTTTC. This codes for CASSATGRSGANVLTF. The chain is built from TRBV6-4 and TRBJ2-6, with D possibly being TRBD1 (6 bases). The germline V and J ends were trimmed by 4 bases and 0 bases, with 10 bases remaining between them. The V gene's germline CDR1 is MRHNA and CDR2 SNTAGT. The CDR3 consists of 16 residues.

V usage is TRBV18 and J usage is TRBJ1-2, with D perhaps matching TRBD1 (5 bases). The CDR3 spans 15 residues. CDR1 KGHSH and CDR2 LQKENI come from the germline V gene. Trimming left V 1 base short and J 0 bases short, with 9 bases between. Here the CDR3 reads CASSPLSGANYGYTF. The CDR3 DNA reads as TGTGCCAGCTCACCACTCTCGGGGGCTAACTATGGCTACACCTTC.

On this clone: This CDR3 is also generated by other DNA sequences in the sample. V usage is TRBV18 and J usage is TRBJ1-1, with a weak D call TRBD1 (5 bases). V was trimmed by 1 base and J by 5 bases, leaving 8 bases between them. Germline V gives CDR1 KGHSH, CDR2 LQKENI. The CDR3 length is 13 residues. The CDR3 DNA sequence: TGTGCCAGCTCACCACTTCAGGGTACTGAAGCTTTCTTT. Protein product: CASSPLQGTEAFF.

V is TRBV9 and J is TRBJ1-1; D uncertain. The germline CDR1 and CDR2 sequences are SGDLS and YYNGEE. Trimming cost V 0 bases and J 6 bases, with 9 bases left between them. The CDR3 runs to 13 residues. As DNA, the CDR3 is TGTGCCAGCAGCGTAGTTACAGTTTCTGAAGCTTTCTTT. It yields the protein CASSVVTVSEAFF.

The gene calls are TRBV9 and TRBJ1-4; a weak D match, TRBD1 (5 bases). The germline gives CDR1 SGDLS, CDR2 YYNGEE. There are 15 residues in the CDR3. Trimming took off 4 bases at V and 5 bases at J, with 15 bases between the two ends. The CDR3 protein is CASSPGGGRNEKLFF. CDR3 DNA: TGTGCCAGCAGCCCCGGCGGGGGACGCAATGAAAAACTGTTTTTT.